This TCR beta chain appears in the sequencing data of a study of blood T cell repertoires in COVID-19. As for the study in general: COVID-19 samples, acute and convalescent, were from the United States, Italy and Spain. T cells, B-cell-depleted T cells, or PBMCs provided the cDNA or gDNA that served as material.

Germline V gene sequence: CDR1 MNHEY, CDR2 SVGEGT. V lost 0 bases and J 1 base, leaving 13 bases between the germline ends. The CDR3 consists of 17 residues. Study processing details: Nucleated cell counts were estimated from reference gene primer amplification. Repertoires were generated with immunoSEQ multiplex PCR, while TCRdb's copy carries only in-frame clones and drops some. V, J and clone size are taken as reported in that table, and D and trimming were inferred from the DNA itself. The sample comprises around 49,000 clones, more than 80% of which are singletons, and 1% rests with the top ten.

Sequenced: peripheral blood. V usage is TRBV6-2 or TRBV6-3 and J usage is TRBJ2-1; TRBD2 is a possible D gene (5 bases). The sequence came from a man in his fifties or sixties with COVID-19, enrolled during active disease. The CDR3 sequence: CASSYSEERTSYNEQFF. CDR3 DNA sequence: TGTGCCAGCAGTTACTCGGAAGAGAGGACTTCCTACAATGAGCAGTTCTTC.